The T cell receptor beta chain described here comes from a study of OX40 agonist ivuxolimab in advanced cancers. Study-level points and caveats: The work left the antigen specificity of expanded peripheral T cells undetermined. Certain nonresponding patients likewise had low normalized T-cell clonal expansion.

The CDR3 runs 14 residues. Germline V CDR1 and CDR2: MNHEY, SMNVEV (reference sequence). Trimming removed 6 bases at V and 4 bases at J, with 15 bases between. With respect to this clone: Its antigen is as yet unknown.

TCRdb's copy holds only in-frame clones and misses some; the assay was immunoSEQ multiplex PCR. The sample records approximately 84,000 clones, approximately 92% being singletons. Sequencing was performed on CD4+ or CD8+ T cells sorted from blood, taken in a trial of the OX40 agonist ivuxolimab. The receptor comes from an adult with an advanced solid tumor such as melanoma, head and neck, liver or kidney cancer. V and J are TRBV27 and TRBJ1-2; possible D gene TRBD1, 5 bases. DNA of the CDR3: TGTGCCAGCAGCTTGCAGGGCCGTAGCTATGGCTACACCTTC. It codes for CASSLQGRSYGYTF.